The TCR beta chain under discussion was sequenced for a study of blood T cell repertoires in COVID-19. Across the study: Collection of acute and convalescent COVID-19 samples took place in the United States, Italy and Spain. T cells, B-cell-depleted T cells, or PBMCs supplied cDNA or gDNA.

Original analysis: Nucleated cell counts were estimated from reference gene primer amplification. The assay was immunoSEQ multiplex PCR, and TCRdb's table has in-frame clones only and misses some. That table is the source of V, J and clone size, and D and trimming were worked out from the DNA. The data contain some 220,000 clones, 70% to 90% of them seen just once; the ten biggest clones take up 2.5% to 3.5%. CDR3 length equals 13 residues. The germline V gene has CDR1 SGHNT and CDR2 YYREEE (reference sequence). V shed 3 bases, J shed 5 bases, and the junction held 4 bases outside the gene matches. Input material: peripheral blood. V is TRBV5-4 and J is TRBJ1-2, with 7 bases fitting TRBD1. This receptor was obtained from a man aged 45 to 65 who had recovered from COVID-19. CDR3 nucleotides: TGTGCCAGCAGCTCCGGGACAGCATATGGCTACACCTTC. It translates to CASSSGTAYGYTF.